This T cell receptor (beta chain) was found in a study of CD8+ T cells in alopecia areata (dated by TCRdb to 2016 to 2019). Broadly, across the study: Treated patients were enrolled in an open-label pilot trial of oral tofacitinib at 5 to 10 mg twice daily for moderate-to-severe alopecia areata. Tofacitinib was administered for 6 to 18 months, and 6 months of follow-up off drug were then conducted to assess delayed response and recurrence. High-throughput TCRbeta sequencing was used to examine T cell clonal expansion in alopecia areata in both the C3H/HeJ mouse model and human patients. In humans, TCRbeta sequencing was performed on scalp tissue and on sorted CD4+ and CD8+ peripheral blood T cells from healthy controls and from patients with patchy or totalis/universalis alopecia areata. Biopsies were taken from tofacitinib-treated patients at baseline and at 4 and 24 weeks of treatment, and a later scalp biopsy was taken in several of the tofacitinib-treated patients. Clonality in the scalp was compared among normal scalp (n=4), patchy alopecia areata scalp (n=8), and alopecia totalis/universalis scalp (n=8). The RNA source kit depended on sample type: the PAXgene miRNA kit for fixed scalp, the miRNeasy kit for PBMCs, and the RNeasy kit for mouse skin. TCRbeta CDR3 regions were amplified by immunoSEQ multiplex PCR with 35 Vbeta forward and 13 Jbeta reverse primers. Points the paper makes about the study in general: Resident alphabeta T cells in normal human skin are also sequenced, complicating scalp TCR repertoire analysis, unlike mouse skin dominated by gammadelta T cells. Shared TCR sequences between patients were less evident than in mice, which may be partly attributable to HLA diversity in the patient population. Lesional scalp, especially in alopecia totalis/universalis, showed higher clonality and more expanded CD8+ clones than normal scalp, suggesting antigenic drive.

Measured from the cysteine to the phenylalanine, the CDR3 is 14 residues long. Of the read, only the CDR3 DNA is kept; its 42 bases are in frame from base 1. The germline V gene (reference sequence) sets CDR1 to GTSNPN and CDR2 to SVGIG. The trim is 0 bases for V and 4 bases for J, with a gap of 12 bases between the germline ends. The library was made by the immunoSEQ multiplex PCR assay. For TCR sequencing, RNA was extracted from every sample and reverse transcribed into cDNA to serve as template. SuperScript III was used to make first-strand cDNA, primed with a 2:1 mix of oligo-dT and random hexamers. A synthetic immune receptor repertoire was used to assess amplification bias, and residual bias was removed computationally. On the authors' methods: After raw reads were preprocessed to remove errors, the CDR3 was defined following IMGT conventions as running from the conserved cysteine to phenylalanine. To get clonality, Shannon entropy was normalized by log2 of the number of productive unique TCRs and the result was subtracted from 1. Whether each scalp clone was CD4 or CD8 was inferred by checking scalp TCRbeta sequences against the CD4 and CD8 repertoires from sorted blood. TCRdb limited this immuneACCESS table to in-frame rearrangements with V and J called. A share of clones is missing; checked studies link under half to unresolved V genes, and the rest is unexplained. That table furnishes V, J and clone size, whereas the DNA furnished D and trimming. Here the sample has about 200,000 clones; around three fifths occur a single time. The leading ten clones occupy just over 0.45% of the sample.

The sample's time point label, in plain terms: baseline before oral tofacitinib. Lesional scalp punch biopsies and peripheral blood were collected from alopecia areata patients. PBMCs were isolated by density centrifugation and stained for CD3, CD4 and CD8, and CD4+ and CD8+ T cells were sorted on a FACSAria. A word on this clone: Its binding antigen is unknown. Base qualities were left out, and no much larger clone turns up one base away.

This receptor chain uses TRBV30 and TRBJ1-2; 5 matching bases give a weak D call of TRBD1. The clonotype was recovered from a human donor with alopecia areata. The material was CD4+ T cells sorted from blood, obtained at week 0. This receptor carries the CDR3 CAWSVPGLGYGYTF. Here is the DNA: TGTGCCTGGAGTGTACCGGGACTGGGCTATGGCTACACCTTC.